This TCR beta chain was found in a study of blood T cell repertoires in COVID-19. Measured with immunoSEQ multiplex PCR; TCRdb has only the in-frame clones, and not every one. The table records around 100,000 clones, around 86% of them present only once. The CDR3 covers 18 residues. From germline, CDR1 is ENHRY and CDR2 SYGVKD. V was trimmed by 4 bases and J by 1 base, leaving 20 bases between them. Specimen: peripheral blood. This clonotype was sampled from an older man with acute or convalescent COVID-19. V gene TRBV10-3 combines with J gene TRBJ2-1, with D possibly matching TRBD2 (6 bases). CDR3 amino acids: CAISAQLQGGSSYNEQFF. The CDR3 DNA is TGTGCCATCAGTGCTCAACTCCAGGGAGGCTCTTCCTACAATGAGCAGTTCTTC.